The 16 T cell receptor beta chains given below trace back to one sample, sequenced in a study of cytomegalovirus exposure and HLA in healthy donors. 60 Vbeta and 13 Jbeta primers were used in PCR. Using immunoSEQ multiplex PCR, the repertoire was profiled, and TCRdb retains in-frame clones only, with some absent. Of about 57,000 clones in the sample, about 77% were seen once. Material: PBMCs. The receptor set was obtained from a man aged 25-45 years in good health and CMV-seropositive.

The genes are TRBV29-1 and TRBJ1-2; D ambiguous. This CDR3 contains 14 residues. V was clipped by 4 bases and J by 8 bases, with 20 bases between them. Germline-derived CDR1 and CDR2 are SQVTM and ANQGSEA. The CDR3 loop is CSVGPGGGPKGYTF. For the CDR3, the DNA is TGCAGCGTTGGCCCTGGAGGAGGACCTAAGGGCTACACCTTC. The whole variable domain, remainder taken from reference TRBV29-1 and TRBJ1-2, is SAVISQKPSRDICQRGTSLTIQCQVDSQVTMMFWYRQQPGQSLTLIATANQGSEATYESGFVIDKFPISRPNLTFSTLTVSNMSPEDSSIYLCSVGPGGGPKGYTFGSGTRLTVV.

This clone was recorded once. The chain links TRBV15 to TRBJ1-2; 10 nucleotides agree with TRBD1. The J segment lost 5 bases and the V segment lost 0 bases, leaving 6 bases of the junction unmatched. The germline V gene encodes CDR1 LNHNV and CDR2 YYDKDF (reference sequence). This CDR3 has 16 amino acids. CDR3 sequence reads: CATSREMGQGYYGYTF. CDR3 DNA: TGTGCCACCAGCAGAGAGATGGGACAGGGGTATTATGGCTACACCTTC. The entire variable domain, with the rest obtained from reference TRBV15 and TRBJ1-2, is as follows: DAMVIQNPRYQVTQFGKPVTLSCSQTLNHNVMYWYQQKSSQAPKLLFHYYDKDFNNEADTPDNFQSRRPNTSFCFLDIRSPGLGDTAMYLCATSREMGQGYYGYTFGSGTRLTVV.

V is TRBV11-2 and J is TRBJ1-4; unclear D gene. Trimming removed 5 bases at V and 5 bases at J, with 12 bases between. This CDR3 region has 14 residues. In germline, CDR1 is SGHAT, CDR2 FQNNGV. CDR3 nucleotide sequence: TGTGCCAGCAGCGGGAGAGCGGACAATGAAAAACTGTTTTTT. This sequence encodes CASSGRADNEKLFF.

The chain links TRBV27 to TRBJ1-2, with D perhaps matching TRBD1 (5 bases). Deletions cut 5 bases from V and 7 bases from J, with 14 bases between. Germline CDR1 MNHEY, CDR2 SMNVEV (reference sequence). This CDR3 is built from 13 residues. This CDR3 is CASSPAQGGGYTF. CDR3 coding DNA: TGTGCCAGCAGTCCGGCCCAGGGAGGTGGCTACACCTTC.

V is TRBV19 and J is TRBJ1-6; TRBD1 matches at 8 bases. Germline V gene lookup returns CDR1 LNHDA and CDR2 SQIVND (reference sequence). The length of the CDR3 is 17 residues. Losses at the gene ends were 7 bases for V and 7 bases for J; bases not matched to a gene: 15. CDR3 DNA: TGTGCCAGTACCCTCGGGACAGGCTACTTTCTAAATTCACCCCTCCACTTT. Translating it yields CASTLGTGYFLNSPLHF. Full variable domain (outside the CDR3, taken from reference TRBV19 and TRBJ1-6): DGGITQSPKYLFRKEGQNVTLSCEQNLNHDAMYWYRQDPGQGLRLIYYSQIVNDFQKGDIAEGYSVSREKKESFPLTVTSAQKNPTAFYLCASTLGTGYFLNSPLHFGNGTRLTVT.

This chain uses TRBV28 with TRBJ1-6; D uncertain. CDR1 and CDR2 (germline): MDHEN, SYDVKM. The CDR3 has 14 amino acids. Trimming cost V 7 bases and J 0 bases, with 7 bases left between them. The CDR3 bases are TGTGCCAGCACCCCAATCTCCTATAATTCACCCCTCCACTTT. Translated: CASTPISYNSPLHF.

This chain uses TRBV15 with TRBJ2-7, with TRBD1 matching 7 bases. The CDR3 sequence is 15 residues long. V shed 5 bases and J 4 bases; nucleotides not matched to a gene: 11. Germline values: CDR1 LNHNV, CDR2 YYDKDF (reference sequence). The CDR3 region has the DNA TGTGCCACCAGCCGCCCCGGGACAGATATTTACGAGCAGTACTTC. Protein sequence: CATSRPGTDIYEQYF. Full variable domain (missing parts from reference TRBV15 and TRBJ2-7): DAMVIQNPRYQVTQFGKPVTLSCSQTLNHNVMYWYQQKSSQAPKLLFHYYDKDFNNEADTPDNFQSRRPNTSFCFLDIRSPGLGDTAMYLCATSRPGTDIYEQYFGPGTRLTVT.

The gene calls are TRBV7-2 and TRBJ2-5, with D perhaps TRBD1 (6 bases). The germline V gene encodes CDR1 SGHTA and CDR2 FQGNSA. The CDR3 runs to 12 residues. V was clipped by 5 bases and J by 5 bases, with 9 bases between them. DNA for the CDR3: TGTGCCAGCAGCCCCCAGGGGGAGACCCAGTACTTC. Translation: CASSPQGETQYF. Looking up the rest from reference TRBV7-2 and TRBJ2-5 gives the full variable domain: GAGVSQSPSNKVTEKGKDVELRCDPISGHTALYWYRQSLGQGLEFLIYFQGNSAPDKSGLPSDRFSAERTGGSVSTLTIQRTQQEDSAVYLCASSPQGETQYFGPGTRLLVL.

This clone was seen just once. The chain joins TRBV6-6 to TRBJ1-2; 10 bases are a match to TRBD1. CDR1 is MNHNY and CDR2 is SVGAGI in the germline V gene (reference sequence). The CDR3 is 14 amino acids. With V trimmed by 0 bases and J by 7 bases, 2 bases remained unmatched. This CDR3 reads CASSYSGQGLGYTF. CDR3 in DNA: TGTGCCAGCAGTTACTCGGGACAGGGGCTTGGCTACACCTTC.

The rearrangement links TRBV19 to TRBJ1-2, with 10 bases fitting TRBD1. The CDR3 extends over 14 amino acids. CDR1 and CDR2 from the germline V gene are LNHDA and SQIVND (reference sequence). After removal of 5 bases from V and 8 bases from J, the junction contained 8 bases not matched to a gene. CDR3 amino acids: CASSVTGTGDGYTF. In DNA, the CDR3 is TGTGCCAGTAGTGTGACCGGGACAGGGGACGGCTACACCTTC.

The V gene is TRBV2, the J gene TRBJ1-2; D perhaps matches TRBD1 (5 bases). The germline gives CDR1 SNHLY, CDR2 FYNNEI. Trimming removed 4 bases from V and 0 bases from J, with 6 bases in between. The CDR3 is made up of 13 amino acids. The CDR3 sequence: CASSGTTNYGYTF. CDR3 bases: TGTGCCAGCAGTGGGACAACTAACTATGGCTACACCTTC. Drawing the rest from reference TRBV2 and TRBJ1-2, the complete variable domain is EPEVTQTPSHQVTQMGQEVILRCVPISNHLYFYWYRQILGQKVEFLVSFYNNEISEKSEIFDDQFSVERPDGSNFTLKIRSTKLEDSAMYFCASSGTTNYGYTFGSGTRLTVV.

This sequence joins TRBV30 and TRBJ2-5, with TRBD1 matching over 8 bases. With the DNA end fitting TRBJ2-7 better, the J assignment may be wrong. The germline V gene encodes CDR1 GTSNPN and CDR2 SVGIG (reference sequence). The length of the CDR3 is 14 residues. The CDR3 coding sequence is TGTGCCTGGGGGAGACAGGGGCTCCGCTACGAGCAGTACTTC. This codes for CAWGRQGLRYEQYF.

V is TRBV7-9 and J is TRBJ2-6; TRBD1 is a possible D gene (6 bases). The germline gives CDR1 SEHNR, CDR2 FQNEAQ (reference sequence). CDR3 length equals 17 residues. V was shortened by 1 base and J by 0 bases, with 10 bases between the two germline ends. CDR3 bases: TGTGCCAGCAGCTTAGGCAGGGGTAGCTCTGGGGCCAACGTCCTGACTTTC. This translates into CASSLGRGSSGANVLTF.

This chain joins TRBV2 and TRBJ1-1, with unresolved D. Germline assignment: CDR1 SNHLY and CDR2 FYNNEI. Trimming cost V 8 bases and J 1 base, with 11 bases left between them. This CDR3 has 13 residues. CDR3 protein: CASSTAQNTEAFF. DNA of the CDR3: TGTGCCAGCTCCACAGCCCAGAACACTGAAGCTTTCTTT.

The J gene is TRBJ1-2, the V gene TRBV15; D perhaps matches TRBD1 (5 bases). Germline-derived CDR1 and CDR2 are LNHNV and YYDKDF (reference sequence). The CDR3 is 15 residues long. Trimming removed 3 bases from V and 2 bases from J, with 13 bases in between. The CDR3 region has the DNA TGTGCCACCAGCAGGGGGGGAGGCCTAAACTATGGCTACACCTTC. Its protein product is CATSRGGGLNYGYTF.

Here the CDR3 DNA reads TGTGCCATTTCGACAACGGTCCCAGATACGCAGTATTTT. Protein sequence: CAISTTVPDTQYF. This rearrangement joins TRBV6-1 to TRBJ2-3; D is unresolved. Germline loops: CDR1 MNHNS, CDR2 SASEGT. The CDR3 totals 13 residues. Trimming cost V 10 bases and J 4 bases, with 15 bases left between them.